This T cell receptor (beta chain) comes out of a study of blood T cell repertoires in COVID-19. Across the whole study: Specimens from acute and convalescent COVID-19 originated in the United States, Italy and Spain. T cells, B-cell-depleted T cells, or PBMCs provided the cDNA or gDNA that served as material.

Authors' data handling: For nucleated cells, counts were estimated from reference gene primer amplification. Profiled with immunoSEQ multiplex PCR; TCRdb holds only in-frame clones, not every one. That table furnishes V, J and clone size, whereas the DNA furnished D and trimming. The table lists tens of thousands of clones, 88% of them singletons. Germline V CDR1 and CDR2: MNHNS, SASEGT. V lost 1 base and J lost 1; bases outside the gene matches: 2. The CDR3 is 15 residues long. The sequenced sample was peripheral blood. The chain uses TRBV6-1 and TRBJ2-3; 7 bases are shared with TRBD2. The receptor's source is a human donor in a cohort sampled during active COVID-19. CDR3 amino acids: CASSEEAGGTDTQYF. CDR3 DNA: TGTGCCAGCAGTGAAGAGGCGGGGGGCACAGATACGCAGTATTTT.